The T cell receptor (beta chain) described here comes from a study of control samples from healthy donors and cancer patients. CDR3 length equals 12 residues. The V end was cut by 2 bases, the J end by 5 bases, with 5 bases between. CDR1 and CDR2 (germline): SGHDT, YYEEEE. Method: immunoSEQ multiplex PCR; TCRdb's copy keeps in-frame clones and lacks some. The profile shows about 190,000 clones, 90% to 95% of them singletons. The clonotype was recovered from a man younger than 45 in good health. Sequencing was performed on blood. V is TRBV5-6 and J is TRBJ2-1; D not resolved. This CDR3 is CASSLGNNEQFF. The DNA for the CDR3 is TGTGCCAGCAGCTTAGGGAACAATGAGCAGTTCTTC.